One and the same sample provided the 28 T cell receptor beta chains below, sequenced in a study of memory CD4+ T cells and cytomegalovirus serostatus. Single viable CD3+CD4+CD8-CD45RO+ cells were sorted as the memory CD4+ T cells. The method was immunoSEQ multiplex PCR; TCRdb's version includes in-frame clones alone and lacks a portion of them. The sample has under 65,000 clones, roughly three quarters seen once; the top ten hold 0.67%. Sequencing used memory CD4+ T cells from blood. The receptors here all came from an adult in good health and CMV-seronegative.

This chain joins TRBV5-5 and TRBJ1-1; D perhaps matches TRBD1 (5 bases). Germline lookup yields CDR1 SGHKS and CDR2 YYEKEE (reference sequence). V lost 2 bases, J lost 1 base, and 9 bases lay in between. CDR3 length: 14 residues. The DNA of the CDR3 is TGTGCCAGCAGCTTAAAGACAGCGAACACTGAAGCTTTCTTT. It encodes CASSLKTANTEAFF.

This clone was seen only a few times. The chain carries TRBV4-2 and TRBJ2-1; D is possibly TRBD2 (5 bases). Germline V CDR1 and CDR2: LGHNA, YNFKEQ. Between the trimmed V and J ends, which lost 0 bases and 7 bases, there was a span of 19 bases. The CDR3 runs to 17 residues. CDR3 bases: TGTGCCAGCAGCCAAGATGTCCGCGGGTCGGGTGAAAATGAGCAGTTCTTC. It is translated as CASSQDVRGSGENEQFF.

V gene TRBV11-2 combines with J gene TRBJ2-7; 11 bases are shared with TRBD2. J was trimmed by 0 bases and V by 0 bases; bases with no gene match: 4. Germline-derived CDR1 and CDR2 are SGHAT and FQNNGV. The CDR3 covers 17 residues. The DNA of the CDR3 is TGTGCCAGCAGCTTAGAGGCCGGGACTAGCGGCTCCTACGAGCAGTACTTC. Translation gives CASSLEAGTSGSYEQYF.

The chain combines TRBV28 with TRBJ2-3; D remains unclear. CDR1 is MDHEN and CDR2 is SYDVKM in the germline V gene. The V end was cut by 3 bases, the J end by 3 bases, with 7 bases between. The length of the CDR3 is 13 residues. The chain's CDR3 is CASSFALTDTQYF. The CDR3 bases are TGTGCCAGCAGTTTTGCCCTTACAGATACGCAGTATTTT.

The chain recombines TRBV6-5 with TRBJ2-7; 7 bases map to TRBD1. This CDR3 has 12 amino acids. Losses at the gene ends were 6 bases for V and 3 bases for J; bases not matched to a gene: 2. Germline CDR1 MNHEY, CDR2 SVGAGI. CDR3 DNA sequence: TGTGCCAGCAGGGGGACAGTCTACGAGCAGTACTTC. It codes for CASRGTVYEQYF.

The gene calls are TRBV29-1 and TRBJ2-7; 7 positions agree with TRBD2. The CDR3 runs to 14 residues. CDR1 SQVTM and CDR2 ANQGSEA come from the germline V gene. The J segment lost 0 bases and the V segment lost 2 bases, leaving 4 bases of the junction unmatched. CDR3 nucleotides: TGCAGCGTTGAACTAGCGGATAGCTCCTACGAGCAGTACTTC. It is translated as CSVELADSSYEQYF.

The chain carries TRBV5-4 and TRBJ2-3, with a tentative D call TRBD2 (5 bases). The V end lost 0 bases, the J end lost 0 bases, and 8 bases lay between the germline ends. The CDR3 runs to 15 residues. CDR1 SGHNT and CDR2 YYREEE come from the germline V gene (reference sequence). CDR3 bases: TGTGCCAGCAGCTTGGGAGGGTCTAGCACAGATACGCAGTATTTT. This sequence encodes CASSLGGSSTDTQYF.

In its sample, this clone was seen a few times. The chain carries TRBV11-2 and TRBJ2-2; TRBD2 matches 11 bases. The CDR3 consists of 16 residues. V lost 1 base and J lost 6; bases outside the gene matches: 4. Germline CDR1 reads SGHAT; CDR2 reads FQNNGV. Written as DNA, the CDR3 is TGTGCCAGCAGCTTAGTCCTAGCGGGAGGCTCCGGGGAGCTGTTTTTT. Its protein product is CASSLVLAGGSGELFF. Variable domain in full (rest from reference TRBV11-2 and TRBJ2-2): EAGVAQSPRYKIIEKRQSVAFWCNPISGHATLYWYQQILGQGPKLLIQFQNNGVVDDSQLPKDRFSAERLKGVDSTLKIQPAKLEDSAVYLCASSLVLAGGSGELFFGEGSRLTVL.

V is TRBV5-5 and J is TRBJ2-4; possibly TRBD2 for D (5 bases). Germline V lookup: CDR1 SGHKS, CDR2 YYEKEE (reference sequence). The CDR3 is 14 residues long. V lost 2 bases and J 0 bases, leaving 6 bases between the germline ends. Here the CDR3 reads CASSLGLAKNIQYF. CDR3 bases: TGTGCCAGCAGCTTAGGACTAGCCAAAAACATTCAGTACTTC.

The J gene is TRBJ1-1, the V gene TRBV25-1, with D perhaps matching TRBD1 (5 bases). The germline V gene encodes CDR1 MGHDK and CDR2 SYGVNS. Trimming took off 8 bases at V and 4 bases at J, with 17 bases between the two ends. This CDR3 comprises 14 residues. The CDR3 nucleotides read TGTGCCAGCGCCGGGAGGGGACCTAGCACTGAAGCTTTCTTT. Protein: CASAGRGPSTEAFF.

This clone was seen more than once but under ten times. This chain links TRBV5-4 with TRBJ2-6, with 7 bases that match TRBD1. The V gene's germline CDR1 is SGHNT and CDR2 YYREEE (reference sequence). CDR3 size: 17 residues. The junction had 12 bases not matched to a gene; V was cut back by 4 bases and J by 5 bases. CDR3 region: CASSPSKQGPRANVLTF. The CDR3 region has the DNA TGTGCCAGCAGCCCCTCAAAACAGGGGCCGAGGGCCAACGTCCTGACTTTC.

The chain has TRBV30 and TRBJ2-5; 16 nucleotides align to TRBD2. CDR1 and CDR2 from the germline V gene are GTSNPN and SVGIG (reference sequence). Trimming cost V 1 base and J 4 bases; bases outside gene matches: 3. The CDR3 runs to 16 residues. The CDR3 DNA reads as TGTGCCTGGAGTGGGGGACTAGCGGGAGGGAGAGAGACCCAGTACTTC. It translates to CAWSGGLAGGRETQYF.

This chain joins TRBV9 and TRBJ2-7; D tentatively fits TRBD1 or TRBD2 (6 bases each). The CDR3 sequence is 13 residues long. Germline V lookup: CDR1 SGDLS, CDR2 YYNGEE. Trimming removed 4 bases from V and 4 bases from J, with 12 bases in between. CDR3 nucleotide sequence: TGTGCCAGCAGCCCAAGGGGGAGGTACGAGCAGTACTTC. This sequence encodes CASSPRGRYEQYF.

The chain combines TRBV7-9 with TRBJ1-4, with 11 bases fitting TRBD1. The CDR3 is made up of 15 amino acids. J gave up 7 bases and V 5 bases, and 6 bases lay outside the gene matches. Germline CDR1 is SEHNR and CDR2 is FQNEAQ (reference sequence). The CDR3 protein is CASSPLGTGGEKLFF. The CDR3 nucleotides read TGTGCCAGCAGCCCGCTGGGGACAGGGGGTGAAAAACTGTTTTTT.

J is TRBJ2-7 and V is TRBV30; D might be TRBD1 (6 bases). Trimming took 5 bases from V and 2 from J, leaving 16 bases between them. The CDR3 contains 14 residues. Germline CDR1 GTSNPN, CDR2 SVGIG (reference sequence). The CDR3 protein is CAWGGGRRTYEQYF. The CDR3 nucleotides read TGTGCCTGGGGGGGCGGGCGACGAACCTACGAGCAGTACTTC.

The V call is TRBV5-1, the J call TRBJ2-3, with TRBD2 identical over 15 bases. Looked up from germline, CDR1 is SGHRS and CDR2 is YFSETQ. This CDR3 spans 18 amino acids. Germline trimming cut 3 bases from V and 0 bases from J; bases unmatched to any gene: 5. CDR3 bases: TGCGCCAGCAGCTCGGGACTAGCGGGAGGCCTAAGCACAGATACGCAGTATTTT. Translation gives CASSSGLAGGLSTDTQYF.

The rearrangement joins TRBV28 to TRBJ1-2; D is unresolved. CDR1 and CDR2 from the germline V gene are MDHEN and SYDVKM. V lost 3 bases and J 6 bases, leaving 5 bases between the germline ends. There are 11 residues in the CDR3. CDR3 residues: CASSLTDGYTF. DNA of the CDR3: TGTGCCAGCAGTTTGACCGATGGCTACACCTTC.

The J gene is TRBJ2-2, the V gene TRBV29-1; 7 nucleotides agree with TRBD2. The CDR3 is made up of 14 amino acids. CDR1 is SQVTM, CDR2 ANQGSEA, per germline. Trimming took 4 bases from V and 6 from J; bases not matched to a gene: 8. The CDR3, as DNA: TGCAGCGTTGGGGAGGGAACGGAGTCCGGGGAGCTGTTTTTT. This translates into CSVGEGTESGELFF.

This chain uses TRBV9 with TRBJ2-6; the D is unclear. Germline V gene lookup returns CDR1 SGDLS and CDR2 YYNGEE. V dropped 0 bases and J dropped 2 bases, with 6 bases sitting between them. The CDR3 contains 15 residues. CDR3 DNA: TGTGCCAGCAGCGTAGTTGGGACTGGGGCCAACGTCCTGACTTTC. Residues: CASSVVGTGANVLTF. Supplemented by reference TRBV9 and TRBJ2-6, the full variable domain reads DSGVTQTPKHLITATGQRVTLRCSPRSGDLSVYWYQQSLDQGLQFLIQYYNGEERAKGNILERFSAQQFPDLHSELNLSSLELGDSALYFCASSVVGTGANVLTFGAGSRLTVL.

The V gene is TRBV2, the J gene TRBJ2-1; maybe TRBD2 (7 bases). V lost 6 bases to trimming and J lost 9 bases, with 15 bases between them. CDR3 length equals 13 residues. Germline loops: CDR1 SNHLY, CDR2 FYNNEI. The DNA for the CDR3 is TGTGCCAGCAGCGACCTAGGGGGGGGTGAGCAGTTCTTC. Its translation: CASSDLGGGEQFF.

The V call is TRBV30, the J call TRBJ2-5; 9 nucleotides line up with TRBD1. The CDR3 contains 14 residues. V shed 2 bases, J shed 5 bases, and the junction held 6 bases outside the gene matches. Germline assignment: CDR1 GTSNPN and CDR2 SVGIG (reference sequence). CDR3 DNA sequence: TGTGCCTGGAGTAGTAAGGGACAGGGCGAGACCCAGTACTTC. It translates to CAWSSKGQGETQYF.

In this sample, this clone turned up a few times. The chain couples TRBV2 to TRBJ1-1; D unresolved. V shed 7 bases and J shed 4 bases, with 16 bases lying between them. There are 14 residues in the CDR3. The V gene's germline CDR1 is SNHLY and CDR2 FYNNEI. DNA of the CDR3: TGTGCCAGCACCCAGGAATCCCGGGGCACTGAAGCTTTCTTT. Translating gives CASTQESRGTEAFF.

This clone was counted a single time. This specimen includes other DNA sequences encoding the same CDR3. This chain uses TRBV28 with TRBJ1-4; D is unresolved. Germline loops: CDR1 MDHEN, CDR2 SYDVKM. Trimming shortened V by 2 bases and J by 4 bases, and 8 bases separated the two germline ends. This CDR3 is built from 14 residues. The CDR3 is CASSLAGINEKLFF. CDR3 sequence (DNA): TGTGCCAGCAGTTTAGCCGGCATTAATGAAAAACTGTTTTTT. Combining the CDR3 with reference TRBV28 and TRBJ1-4 gives the whole variable domain DVKVTQSSRYLVKRTGEKVFLECVQDMDHENMFWYRQDPGLGLRLIYFSYDVKMKEKGDIPEGYSVSREKKERFSLILESASTNQTSMYLCASSLAGINEKLFFGSGTQLSVL.

The chain has TRBV2 and TRBJ2-3; D not resolved. This CDR3 has 15 amino acids. CDR1 and CDR2 from the germline V gene are SNHLY and FYNNEI. The V end was cut by 4 bases, the J end by 2 bases, with 13 bases between. In DNA, the CDR3 is TGTGCCAGCAGTGGAATAGCCTCCCACACAGATACGCAGTATTTT. This sequence encodes CASSGIASHTDTQYF.

This rearrangement joins TRBV9 to TRBJ2-3; D remains unclear. Trimming shortened V by 0 bases and J by 2 bases, and 16 bases separated the two germline ends. From germline, CDR1 is SGDLS and CDR2 YYNGEE. The CDR3 has 17 residues. CDR3 protein: CASSVDPPGRLTDTQYF. In nucleotides, the CDR3 is TGTGCCAGCAGCGTAGATCCCCCTGGCAGACTCACAGATACGCAGTATTTT.

This clone came up many times. The genes are TRBV28 and TRBJ2-2; D possibly corresponds to TRBD2 (6 bases). The CDR3 runs 14 residues. V shed 2 bases and J shed 5 bases, with 9 bases lying between them. Germline-derived CDR1 and CDR2 are MDHEN and SYDVKM. The CDR3 region has the DNA TGTGCCAGCAGTTTACGGGGGAGGACCGGGGAGCTGTTTTTT. It specifies CASSLRGRTGELFF.

This clone was seen a handful of times. The chain carries TRBV5-4 and TRBJ2-7; D unclear. The CDR3 sequence is 12 residues long. The germline gives CDR1 SGHNT, CDR2 YYREEE (reference sequence). V lost 0 bases and J 9 bases, leaving 10 bases between the germline ends. The CDR3 DNA sequence: TGTGCCAGCAGCTTGGGCATGGGAACGCAGTACTTC. Its protein is CASSLGMGTQYF.

By share of the sample, this clone is medium-sized. The chain uses TRBV27 and TRBJ2-2, with 9 bases that match TRBD1. The J segment lost 8 bases and the V segment lost 3 bases, leaving 7 bases of the junction unmatched. In germline, CDR1 is MNHEY, CDR2 SMNVEV (reference sequence). The CDR3 runs to 15 residues. The CDR3 sequence is CASSFNRGRSGELFF. The CDR3 DNA follows: TGTGCCAGCAGTTTCAACAGGGGGCGGAGTGGGGAGCTGTTTTTT.